Listed here are 25 T cell receptor beta chains from one sample, sequenced in a study of response to subunit inactivated influenza vaccine. MiXCR, run by TCRdb on the RT-PCR reads, gives a single entry per CDR3 protein. Here the sample spans hundreds of thousands of distinct CDR3 sequences, 13% being singletons. The sequencing here drew on PBMCs from blood, taken roughly 6 weeks after vaccination. These receptors were collected from a man aged 45-65 years who received an inactivated influenza vaccine.

The CDR3: CASSQDAATRGGTQYF. DNA for the CDR3: TGTGCCAGCAGCCAAGATGCGGCCACGAGAGGAGGGACCCAGTACTTC. The chain joins TRBV4-2 to TRBJ2-5; tentatively, D is TRBD2 (5 bases). The CDR3 extends over 16 amino acids. Trimming cost V 0 bases and J 7 bases, with 18 bases left between them. Germline V gene sequence: CDR1 LGHNA, CDR2 YNFKEQ.

This clonotype was counted ten times or more. V usage is TRBV20-1 and J usage is TRBJ2-7; possibly TRBD2 for D (5 bases). V gave up 4 bases and J gave up 3 bases, with 13 bases separating them. Looked up from germline, CDR1 is DFQATT and CDR2 is SNEGSKA (reference sequence). CDR3 length: 13 residues. The chain's CDR3 is CSAKRQENYEQYF. In DNA form, the CDR3 reads TGCAGTGCTAAGCGGCAGGAGAACTACGAGCAGTACTTC.

This clonotype was seen more than once but under ten times. The rearrangement links TRBV7-3 to TRBJ2-5; the D gene is possibly TRBD1 (6 bases). CDR1 is SGHTA, CDR2 FQGTGA, per germline. The CDR3 has 14 residues. The V end lost 6 bases, the J end lost 1 base, and 12 bases lay between the germline ends. CDR3 DNA: TGTGCCAGCAGTTGGACAGCAGGCCAAGAGACCCAGTACTTC. Translation: CASSWTAGQETQYF.

The genes are TRBV2 and TRBJ2-5, with D possibly TRBD1 on 5 matching bases. In germline, CDR1 is SNHLY, CDR2 FYNNEI. V lost 7 bases and J 3 bases, leaving 6 bases between the germline ends. This CDR3 contains 11 residues. CDR3 coding DNA: TGTGCCAGCAAAGGGGAAGAGACCCAGTACTTC. Protein product: CASKGEETQYF.

This clonotype was recorded at least ten times. The rearrangement links TRBV29-1 to TRBJ1-1; tentative D call: TRBD1 (5 bases). CDR1 SQVTM and CDR2 ANQGSEA come from the germline V gene. There are 13 residues in the CDR3. The germline V and J ends were trimmed by 7 bases and 3 bases, with 15 bases remaining between them. CDR3 residues: CSGNQGSYTEAFF. In nucleotides, the CDR3 is TGCAGCGGAAACCAGGGTAGTTACACTGAAGCTTTCTTT.

This clonotype was observed many times. The genes are TRBV6-4 and TRBJ2-1; D gene unclear. Germline V gene sequence: CDR1 MRHNA, CDR2 SNTAGT. CDR3 length equals 13 residues. Trimming cost V 0 bases and J 12 bases, with 12 bases left between them. CDR3 loop: CASSDSQQARQFF. CDR3 nucleotides: TGTGCCAGCAGTGACTCCCAGCAGGCTAGGCAGTTCTTC.

This clonotype has a handful of counts. CDR3 sequence: CASSYRTGLFGELFF. The CDR3 region has the DNA TGTGCCAGCAGTTACCGGACAGGGTTGTTCGGGGAGCTGTTTTTT. The chain is built from TRBV6-2 or TRBV6-3 and TRBJ2-2, with 8 bases identical to TRBD1. CDR3 size: 15 residues. J gave up 7 bases and V 2 bases, and 6 bases lay outside the gene matches. Germline CDR1 and CDR2: MNHEY and SVGEGT.

This clonotype was recorded a few times. This chain uses TRBV6-2 or TRBV6-3 with TRBJ2-2; weak D call: TRBD1 (5 bases). Trimming shortened V by 2 bases and J by 6 bases, and 10 bases separated the two germline ends. The CDR3 is 14 residues long. CDR1 and CDR2 from the germline V gene are MNHEY and SVGEGT. The CDR3 here is CASSYDSPPGELFF. CDR3 coding DNA: TGTGCCAGCAGTTACGACAGCCCTCCCGGGGAGCTGTTTTTT.

The chain recombines TRBV5-1 with TRBJ2-5; tentative D call: TRBD2 (5 bases). The germline V gene has CDR1 SGHRS and CDR2 YFSETQ. The CDR3 runs 14 residues. V was trimmed by 2 bases and J by 3 bases, leaving 11 bases between them. CDR3 region: CASSFYGGEETQYF. CDR3 nucleotides: TGCGCCAGCAGCTTTTACGGAGGAGAAGAGACCCAGTACTTC.

Only a few counts were recorded for this clonotype. The V gene is TRBV3-1, the J gene TRBJ2-7; tentative D call: TRBD2 (5 bases). Trimming took 1 base from V and 2 from J, leaving 6 bases between them. Germline values: CDR1 LGHDT, CDR2 YNNKEL (reference sequence). The CDR3 has 13 amino acids. Here the CDR3 DNA reads TGTGCCAGCAGCCAAGGGAGGACCTACGAGCAGTACTTC. Protein: CASSQGRTYEQYF.

This clonotype has more than one count but fewer than ten. The CDR3 here is CSVTRGDSQYQPQHF. CDR3 coding DNA: TGCAGTGTTACCCGGGGGGACAGCCAATATCAGCCCCAGCATTTT. This rearrangement joins TRBV20-1 to TRBJ1-5, with 7 bases lining up with TRBD1. The CDR3 extends over 15 amino acids. Germline V lookup: CDR1 DFQATT, CDR2 SNEGSKA (reference sequence). V gave up 7 bases and J gave up 5 bases; unmatched junction bases: 14.

The V and J genes are TRBV28 and TRBJ2-3; D may be TRBD1 (5 bases). CDR3 length: 15 residues. Germline V gene sequence: CDR1 MDHEN, CDR2 SYDVKM. Trimming left V 0 bases short and J 3 bases short, with 10 bases between. CDR3: CASSLWGRVTDTQYF. The CDR3 DNA reads as TGTGCCAGCAGTTTATGGGGCAGGGTGACAGATACGCAGTATTTT.

The chain links TRBV20-1 to TRBJ2-5; D ambiguous. Germline V gives CDR1 DFQATT, CDR2 SNEGSKA (reference sequence). V lost 5 bases and J lost 2, with 15 bases in between. The CDR3 extends over 14 amino acids. In DNA, the CDR3 is TGCAGTGCTTCGACTCTACTATCGCAAGAGACCCAGTACTTC. It yields the protein CSASTLLSQETQYF.

This clonotype was seen repeatedly, ten times or more. The chain couples TRBV3-1 to TRBJ2-7; D not certain. Germline loops: CDR1 LGHDT, CDR2 YNNKEL (reference sequence). V was pared by 4 bases and J by 9 bases, with 16 bases between. The CDR3 is 13 amino acids. Written as DNA, the CDR3 is TGTGCCAGCAGCCTTGAGCCGGGCAGGAGGCAGTACTTC. Protein product: CASSLEPGRRQYF.

The chain carries TRBV5-2 and TRBJ1-2. TRBV5-2 is a known pseudogene. The CDR3 loop spans 12 amino acids. The CDR3 is CARGPGVRCYTF. CDR3 coding DNA: TGTGCCAGGGGCCCTGGGGTTCGCTGCTACACCTTC.

This clonotype was recorded many times. Sequence at one end of the junction differs from germline and may be a read error. The chain employs TRBV5-1 and TRBJ2-1; D gene unclear. The CDR3 consists of 14 residues. The germline V gene encodes CDR1 SGHRS and CDR2 YFSETQ. The CDR3 nucleotides read TGTGCCAGCAGCTTGGGTGGTAGTTACAATGAGCAGTTCTTC. It encodes CASSLGGSYNEQFF.

The V gene is TRBV20-1, the J gene TRBJ2-2; perhaps TRBD1 as D (5 bases). The V gene lost 0 bases and the J gene lost 6 bases, with 8 bases spanning the gap. CDR3 length equals 13 residues. CDR1 and CDR2 from the germline V gene are DFQATT and SNEGSKA (reference sequence). The CDR3 region has the DNA TGCAGTGCTAGAGATTTCAGGGCCGGGGAGCTGTTTTTT. As protein: CSARDFRAGELFF.

The V gene is TRBV20-1, the J gene TRBJ2-5; D is perhaps TRBD2 (6 bases). The CDR3 loop spans 15 amino acids. Germline CDR1 reads DFQATT; CDR2 reads SNEGSKA (reference sequence). The V and J ends lost 3 bases and 2 bases respectively, with 16 bases between them. In DNA form, the CDR3 reads TGCAGTGCTAGGAGGCGGGGAGCAGTACAAGAGACCCAGTACTTC. Its translation is CSARRRGAVQETQYF.

A few counts support this clonotype. This chain uses TRBV10-3 with TRBJ2-5; no firm D call. The CDR3 contains 15 residues. The V gene's germline CDR1 is ENHRY and CDR2 SYGVKD. V lost 2 bases, J lost 4 bases, and 14 bases lay in between. The DNA for the CDR3 is TGTGCCATCAGTGAGCCGTCCCTAGTTGCAGAGACCCAGTACTTC. Amino acids: CAISEPSLVAETQYF.

This clonotype was found a few times. The chain links TRBV18 to TRBJ2-1; no clear D gene. Trimming removed 8 bases from V and 0 bases from J, with 14 bases in between. This CDR3 contains 15 residues. CDR1 and CDR2 from the germline V gene are KGHSH and LQKENI. The CDR3 DNA sequence: TGTGCCAGCGACATGGGCAGGACCTCCTACAATGAGCAGTTCTTC. Translation: CASDMGRTSYNEQFF. Looking up the rest from reference TRBV18 and TRBJ2-1 gives the full variable domain: NAGVMQNPRHLVRRRGQEARLRCSPMKGHSHVYWYRQLPEEGLKFMVYLQKENIIDESGMPKERFSAEFPKEGPSILRIQQVVRGDSAAYFCASDMGRTSYNEQFFGPGTRLTVL.

This clonotype appeared a few times. This chain uses TRBV20-1 with TRBJ2-3; TRBD2 matches at 16 bases. The CDR3 runs 16 residues. Germline CDR1 reads DFQATT; CDR2 reads SNEGSKA (reference sequence). V lost 5 bases, J lost 2 bases, and 4 bases stayed unmatched. This CDR3 reads CSAGTSGRAHTDTQYF. The CDR3 DNA follows: TGCAGTGCTGGGACTAGCGGGAGGGCCCACACAGATACGCAGTATTTT.

J is TRBJ2-2 and V is TRBV7-3, with a weak D call TRBD1 (6 bases). Per germline, CDR1 SGHTA and CDR2 FQGTGA. Between the trimmed V and J ends, which lost 5 bases and 7 bases, there was a span of 17 bases. This CDR3 is built from 15 residues. The CDR3, as DNA: TGTGCCAGCAGCGCACTGGCAGGGGTAGGCGGGGAGCTGTTTTTT. It codes for CASSALAGVGGELFF.

This clonotype was found a few times. The V call is TRBV29-1, the J call TRBJ2-1; D might be TRBD1 (5 bases). Germline CDR1 reads SQVTM; CDR2 reads ANQGSEA. Trimming pared 4 bases from V and 5 bases from J, leaving 12 bases between. This CDR3 spans 13 amino acids. CDR3 bases: TGCAGCGTTGTTCCCGCCAGGGACAATGAGCAGTTCTTC. This sequence encodes CSVVPARDNEQFF.

V is TRBV6-6 and J is TRBJ1-2; no clear D gene. This CDR3 comprises 12 residues. Trimming removed 6 bases from V and 8 bases from J, with 13 bases in between. Germline V gene sequence: CDR1 MNHNY, CDR2 SVGAGI (reference sequence). CDR3 residues: CASSPDHMGYTF. In DNA, the CDR3 is TGTGCCAGCAGCCCCGACCACATGGGCTACACCTTC.

This clonotype was counted ten times or more. V is TRBV10-3 and J is TRBJ2-2; perhaps TRBD1 as D (5 bases). The V gene's germline CDR1 is ENHRY and CDR2 SYGVKD. Deletions cut 0 bases from V and 16 bases from J, with 12 bases between. CDR3 length: 12 residues. CDR3: CAISESLTAQFF. CDR3 in DNA: TGTGCCATCAGTGAGTCGCTGACAGCACAGTTTTTT.